Below, 25 T cell receptor beta chains from the same sample are listed, as sequenced in a study of CD8 T cells in Susac syndrome. RNA was extracted with the RNeasy kit, and a quantity of roughly 0.5 to 1 ug was reverse transcribed using random hexamers. Via MiXCR, TCRdb re-called the immunoSEQ multiplex PCR reads, giving one row per CDR3 protein. The data hold 84,000 or so distinct CDR3 sequences, with more than 85% observed a single time. The sequenced sample consisted of CD8+ T cells from PBMCs. These receptors were taken from a human donor with Susac syndrome.

The CDR3 here is CASTGQGAYGYTF. CDR3 bases: TGCGCCAGTACTGGACAGGGGGCCTATGGCTACACCTTC. The chain is built from TRBV5-1 and TRBJ1-2, with 11 bases matching TRBD1. The ends lost 8 bases at V and 4 bases at J; junction bases unmatched: 4. Germline V gene data show CDR1 as SGHRS and CDR2 as YFSETQ. This CDR3 contains 13 residues.

This chain uses TRBV20-1 with TRBJ2-3, with a possible D match to TRBD2 (6 bases). This CDR3 spans 14 amino acids. V was pared by 3 bases and J by 7 bases, with 17 bases between. Per germline, CDR1 DFQATT and CDR2 SNEGSKA (reference sequence). This CDR3 is CSARRLGGPYTQYF. Written as DNA, the CDR3 is TGCAGTGCTAGGAGACTAGGCGGGCCTTATACGCAGTATTTT.

This clonotype occurred once. The chain uses TRBV20-1 and TRBJ2-5; 7 bases map to TRBD2. Per germline, CDR1 DFQATT and CDR2 SNEGSKA (reference sequence). V shed 3 bases, J shed 5 bases, and the junction held 3 bases outside the gene matches. The CDR3 spans 12 residues. The CDR3 reads CSASQGGETQYF. The CDR3 coding sequence is TGCAGTGCTAGCCAGGGAGGGGAGACCCAGTACTTC.

This sequence joins TRBV11-2 and TRBJ2-7, with 7 bases aligning to TRBD1. CDR3 length equals 16 residues. Germline V CDR1 and CDR2: SGHAT, FQNNGV. V trimming: 4 bases; J trimming: 5 bases; junction bases outside the gene matches: 14. The DNA for the CDR3 is TGTGCCAGCAGCTACCATTCCTACAGGGGTTGGGACGAGCAGTACTTC. Amino acid sequence: CASSYHSYRGWDEQYF. The whole variable domain, filled in from reference TRBV11-2 and TRBJ2-7, reads EAGVAQSPRYKIIEKRQSVAFWCNPISGHATLYWYQQILGQGPKLLIQFQNNGVVDDSQLPKDRFSAERLKGVDSTLKIQPAKLEDSAVYLCASSYHSYRGWDEQYFGPGTRLTVT.

The chain is built from TRBV27 and TRBJ1-5; the D is unclear. V lost 5 bases and J lost 4, with 12 bases in between. This CDR3 has 14 residues. The germline V gene encodes CDR1 MNHEY and CDR2 SMNVEV (reference sequence). The CDR3 here is CASSEVFQNQPQHF. The CDR3 coding sequence is TGTGCCAGCAGTGAGGTATTCCAGAATCAGCCCCAGCATTTT.

The chain links TRBV12-3 or TRBV12-4 to TRBJ2-2; D is unresolved. The CDR3 is 12 amino acids. V lost 3 bases and J lost 6, with 5 bases in between. DNA for the CDR3: TGTGCCAGCAGTTTGAAGTCCGGGGAGCTGTTTTTT. Its protein is CASSLKSGELFF.

The V gene is TRBV15, the J gene TRBJ2-1; D might be TRBD2 (5 bases). Germline CDR1 and CDR2: LNHNV and YYDKDF (reference sequence). V dropped 0 bases and J dropped 0 bases, with 18 bases sitting between them. This CDR3 is 19 amino acids long. CDR3 protein: CATSRDPRAWESSYNEQFF. Written as DNA, the CDR3 is TGTGCCACCAGCAGAGATCCGAGGGCCTGGGAGAGCTCCTACAATGAGCAGTTCTTC.

The J gene is TRBJ1-3, the V gene TRBV10-2; a possible D gene is TRBD1 (5 bases). Germline V CDR1 and CDR2: WSHSY, SAAADI. The germline V and J ends were trimmed by 8 bases and 0 bases, with 8 bases remaining between them. The CDR3 covers 13 residues. The CDR3 DNA reads TGCGCCAGCGAGACAGACTCTGGAAACACCATATATTTT. As protein: CASETDSGNTIYF.

This chain joins TRBV12-5 and TRBJ2-1; D might be TRBD2 (5 bases). This CDR3 has 14 amino acids. Per germline, CDR1 LGHNT and CDR2 FRNRAP. The DNA for the CDR3 is TGTGCCTCAGAGGAGGCGGGTTCCTACAATGAGCAGTTCTTC. Its protein product is CASEEAGSYNEQFF.

The V call is TRBV12-3 or TRBV12-4, the J call TRBJ2-6, with 7 bases fitting TRBD2. The CDR3 loop spans 15 amino acids. V gave up 6 bases and J gave up 3 bases; unmatched junction bases: 5. CDR3 nucleotide sequence: TGTGCCAGCAGCCCGGGAGGCAGTGGGGCCAACGTCCTGACTTTC. This translates into CASSPGGSGANVLTF.

The rearrangement uses TRBV15 and TRBJ2-7; D ambiguous. Germline-derived CDR1 and CDR2 are LNHNV and YYDKDF (reference sequence). The V and J ends lost 5 bases and 4 bases respectively, with 12 bases between them. The CDR3 spans 13 residues. The DNA of the CDR3 is TGTGCCACCAGCTCAATGAGAAGTTACGAGCAGTACTTC. As protein: CATSSMRSYEQYF.

The chain couples TRBV12-3 or TRBV12-4 to TRBJ1-4; D remains ambiguous. The V end lost 5 bases, the J end lost 8 bases, and 9 bases lay between the germline ends. CDR3 size: 12 residues. CDR3 amino acids: CASSGSEEKLFF. CDR3 nucleotide sequence: TGTGCCAGCAGTGGGTCTGAGGAAAAACTGTTTTTT.

The rearrangement joins TRBV20-1 to TRBJ2-1; either TRBD1 or TRBD2 may fit D (6 bases each). Trimming cost V 6 bases and J 0 bases, with 21 bases left between them. Germline V gene sequence: CDR1 DFQATT, CDR2 SNEGSKA (reference sequence). This CDR3 is 17 amino acids long. CDR3 residues: CSATAWGAEYSYNEQFF. CDR3 bases: TGCAGTGCCACCGCATGGGGGGCGGAGTACTCCTACAATGAGCAGTTCTTC.

V is TRBV5-1 and J is TRBJ2-5; possible D gene TRBD1, 6 bases. The CDR3 contains 15 residues. With 4 bases removed from V and 6 bases from J, the gap between germline ends came to 19 bases. Germline CDR1 SGHRS, CDR2 YFSETQ. The CDR3 DNA sequence: TGCGCCAGCAGCGACCAAACAGGGTCAGGGAAGACCCAGTACTTC. It translates to CASSDQTGSGKTQYF.

V is TRBV7-9 and J is TRBJ2-7; 8 bases match TRBD2. The CDR3 runs to 13 residues. The V gene's germline CDR1 is SEHNR and CDR2 FQNEAQ (reference sequence). V shed 5 bases and J 6 bases; nucleotides not matched to a gene: 6. The CDR3 DNA follows: TGTGCCAGCAGCCTGGCGGGGGGCGGCGAGCAGTACTTC. Translated, it gives CASSLAGGGEQYF.

V and J are TRBV4-3 and TRBJ2-7; 7 positions match TRBD1. The germline V gene has CDR1 LGHNA and CDR2 YSLEER. The V and J ends lost 1 base and 3 bases, in that order; junction bases with no gene match: 6. The CDR3 totals 15 residues. The CDR3 is CASSQARQGYYEQYF. For the CDR3, the DNA is TGCGCCAGCAGCCAAGCTCGACAGGGATACTACGAGCAGTACTTC.

This chain uses TRBV2 with TRBJ2-7, with D possibly being TRBD1 (5 bases). Germline-derived CDR1 and CDR2 are SNHLY and FYNNEI. The CDR3 has 13 residues. Trimming cost V 3 bases and J 3 bases, with 9 bases left between them. CDR3 bases: TGTGCCAGCAGTGACAGGGTAGGCTACGAGCAGTACTTC. This sequence encodes CASSDRVGYEQYF.

CDR3 in amino acids: CASSAGWNYEQYF. The CDR3 nucleotides read TGTGCCAGCAGCGCCGGCTGGAACTACGAGCAGTACTTC. The genes are TRBV9 and TRBJ2-7, with D uncertain. The CDR3 totals 13 residues. Germline assignment: CDR1 SGDLS and CDR2 YYNGEE. V was cut by 3 bases and J by 3 bases, with 10 bases left in between.

The gene calls are TRBV28 and TRBJ2-1, with TRBD2 matching over 7 bases. Germline CDR1 is MDHEN and CDR2 is SYDVKM. The CDR3 is 14 residues long. With 5 bases clipped from V and 7 bases from J, the junction kept 8 bases outside the gene matches. In DNA form, the CDR3 reads TGTGCCAGCAGTAAAACGGGACTAATGAATGAGCAGTTCTTC. Its protein is CASSKTGLMNEQFF.

The chain links TRBV7-9 to TRBJ2-7; maybe TRBD1 (8 bases). Germline CDR1 is SEHNR and CDR2 is FQNEAQ (reference sequence). V lost 5 bases and J lost 2, with 16 bases in between. The CDR3 runs to 15 residues. For the CDR3, the DNA is TGTGCCAGCAGCCCACAGGGGGGGGGTCCCTACGAGCAGTACTTC. It is translated as CASSPQGGGPYEQYF.

The CDR3 protein is CASSPPSREETQYF. Here the CDR3 DNA reads TGTGCCAGCAGTCCCCCGTCGCGCGAAGAGACCCAGTACTTC. V gene TRBV6-6 combines with J gene TRBJ2-5; D remains unclear. Germline-derived CDR1 and CDR2 are MNHNY and SVGAGI (reference sequence). CDR3 size: 14 residues. The V and J ends lost 5 bases and 3 bases respectively, with 13 bases between them.

The rearrangement links TRBV5-1 to TRBJ2-7; TRBD2 is a possible D gene (6 bases). Trimming removed 2 bases at V and 2 bases at J, with 11 bases between. The CDR3 sequence is 14 residues long. Germline lookup yields CDR1 SGHRS and CDR2 YFSETQ. Written as DNA, the CDR3 is TGCGCCAGCAGCTTTGGAGGGGTTACCTACGAGCAGTACTTC. Residues: CASSFGGVTYEQYF.

This chain connects TRBV12-3 or TRBV12-4 to TRBJ2-1; D not certain. Trimming left V 3 bases short and J 7 bases short, with 10 bases between. The CDR3 has 13 residues. For the CDR3, the DNA is TGTGCCAGCAGTTTTTCAAGGGCGAATGAGCAGTTCTTC. This translates into CASSFSRANEQFF.

The chain employs TRBV29-1 and TRBJ2-4; no clear D gene. Trimming removed 1 base from V and 0 bases from J, with 10 bases in between. Germline V gene lookup returns CDR1 SQVTM and CDR2 ANQGSEA. CDR3 length: 15 amino acids. The CDR3 loop is CSVEVIGLAKNIQYF. In DNA, the CDR3 is TGCAGCGTTGAAGTGATAGGGCTAGCCAAAAACATTCAGTACTTC.

The V gene is TRBV28, the J gene TRBJ2-3; 8 positions agree with TRBD2. This CDR3 has 14 amino acids. The V gene end was trimmed by 5 bases and the J gene end by 4 bases; junction bases not matched to a gene: 5. Germline-derived CDR1 and CDR2 are MDHEN and SYDVKM. The CDR3 sequence is CASSQGLVADTQYF. Here the CDR3 DNA reads TGTGCCAGCAGTCAGGGACTAGTGGCAGATACGCAGTATTTT.